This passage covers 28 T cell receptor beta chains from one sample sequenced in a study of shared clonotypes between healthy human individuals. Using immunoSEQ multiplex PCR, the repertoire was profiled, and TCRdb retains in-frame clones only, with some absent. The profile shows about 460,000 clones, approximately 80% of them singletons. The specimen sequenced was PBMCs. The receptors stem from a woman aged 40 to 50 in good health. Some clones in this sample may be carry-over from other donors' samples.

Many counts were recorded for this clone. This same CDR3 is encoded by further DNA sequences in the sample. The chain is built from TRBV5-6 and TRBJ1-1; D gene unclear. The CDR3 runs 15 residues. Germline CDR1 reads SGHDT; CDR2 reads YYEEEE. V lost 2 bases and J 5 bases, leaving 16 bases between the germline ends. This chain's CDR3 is CASSFLGLENTEAFF. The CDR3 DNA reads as TGTGCCAGCAGCTTTTTAGGGTTGGAAAATACTGAAGCTTTCTTT.

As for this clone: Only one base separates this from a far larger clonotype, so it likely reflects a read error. The CDR3 DNA sequence: TGTGCCTCGCCGGGACCGTCCATCCACGAGCAGTACTTC. It translates to CASPGPSIHEQYF. This chain connects TRBV30 to TRBJ2-5; tentatively, D is TRBD1 or TRBD2 (5 bases each). The J call is doubtful: the DNA matches TRBJ2-7 better. From germline, CDR1 is GTSNPN and CDR2 SVGIG (reference sequence). This CDR3 is built from 13 residues.

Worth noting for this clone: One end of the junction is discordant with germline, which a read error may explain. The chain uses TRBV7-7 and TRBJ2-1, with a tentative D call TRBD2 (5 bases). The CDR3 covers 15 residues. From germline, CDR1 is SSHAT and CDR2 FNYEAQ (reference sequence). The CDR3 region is CASSLGGSGYNEQFF. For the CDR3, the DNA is TGTGCTAGCAGCTTAGGTGGGAGTGGCTACAATGAGCAGTTCTTC.

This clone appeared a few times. The CDR3 region is CASSLRGLGHEQYF. Written as DNA, the CDR3 is TGTGCCAGCAGTTTACGGGGCCTAGGCCACGAGCAGTACTTC. This chain connects TRBV28 to TRBJ2-7, with D possibly called TRBD1 or TRBD2 (5 bases each). The germline gives CDR1 MDHEN, CDR2 SYDVKM. V lost 2 bases and J 5 bases, leaving 13 bases between the germline ends. This CDR3 comprises 14 residues.

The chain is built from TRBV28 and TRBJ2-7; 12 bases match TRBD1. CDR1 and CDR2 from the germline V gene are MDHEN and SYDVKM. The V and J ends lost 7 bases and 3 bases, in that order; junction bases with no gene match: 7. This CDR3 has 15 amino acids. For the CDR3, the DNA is TGTGCCAGCAACACGGGACAGGGGGCTGTCTACGAGCAGTACTTC. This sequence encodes CASNTGQGAVYEQYF.

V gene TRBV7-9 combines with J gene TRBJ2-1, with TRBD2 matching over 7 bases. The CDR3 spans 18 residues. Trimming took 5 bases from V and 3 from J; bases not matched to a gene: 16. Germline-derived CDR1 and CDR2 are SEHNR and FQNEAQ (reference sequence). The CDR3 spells CASSPRPRASGLYNEQFF. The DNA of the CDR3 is TGTGCCAGCAGCCCCCGTCCGAGGGCTAGCGGACTCTACAATGAGCAGTTCTTC.

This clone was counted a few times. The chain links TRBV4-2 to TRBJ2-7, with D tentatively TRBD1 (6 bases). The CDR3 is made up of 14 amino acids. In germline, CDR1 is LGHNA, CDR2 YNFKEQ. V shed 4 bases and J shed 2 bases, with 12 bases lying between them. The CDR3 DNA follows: TGTGCCAGCAGCCGCGAGGACAGAACCTACGAGCAGTACTTC. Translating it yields CASSREDRTYEQYF.

The CDR3 spells CASSRSGSIYEQYF. In DNA form, the CDR3 reads TGTGCCAGCAGCCGCAGCGGGAGTATCTACGAGCAGTACTTC. This chain joins TRBV27 and TRBJ2-7, with 8 bases lining up with TRBD2. V lost 6 bases and J lost 3; bases outside the gene matches: 7. This CDR3 has 14 amino acids. Germline-derived CDR1 and CDR2 are MNHEY and SMNVEV (reference sequence).

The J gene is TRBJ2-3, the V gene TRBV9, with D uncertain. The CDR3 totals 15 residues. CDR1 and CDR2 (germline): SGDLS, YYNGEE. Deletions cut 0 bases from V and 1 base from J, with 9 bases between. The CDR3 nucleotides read TGTGCCAGCAGCGTAGTACACTCGGGCACAGATACGCAGTATTTT. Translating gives CASSVVHSGTDTQYF. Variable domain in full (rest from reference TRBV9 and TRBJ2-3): DSGVTQTPKHLITATGQRVTLRCSPRSGDLSVYWYQQSLDQGLQFLIQYYNGEERAKGNILERFSAQQFPDLHSELNLSSLELGDSALYFCASSVVHSGTDTQYFGPGTRLTVL.

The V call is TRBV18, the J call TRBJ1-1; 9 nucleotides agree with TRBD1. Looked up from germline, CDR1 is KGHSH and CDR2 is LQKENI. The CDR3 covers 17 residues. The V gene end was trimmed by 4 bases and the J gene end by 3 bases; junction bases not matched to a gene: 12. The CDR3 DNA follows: TGTGCCAGCTCACTACCGGGACAGGGTTTTGGGGACACTGAAGCTTTCTTT. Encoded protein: CASSLPGQGFGDTEAFF.

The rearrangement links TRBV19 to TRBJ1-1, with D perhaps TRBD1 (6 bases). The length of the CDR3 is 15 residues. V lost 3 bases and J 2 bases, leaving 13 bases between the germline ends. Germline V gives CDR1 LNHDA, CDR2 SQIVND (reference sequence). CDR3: CASSIRRGGNTEAFF. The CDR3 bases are TGTGCCAGTAGTATTAGAAGGGGGGGTAACACTGAAGCTTTCTTT.

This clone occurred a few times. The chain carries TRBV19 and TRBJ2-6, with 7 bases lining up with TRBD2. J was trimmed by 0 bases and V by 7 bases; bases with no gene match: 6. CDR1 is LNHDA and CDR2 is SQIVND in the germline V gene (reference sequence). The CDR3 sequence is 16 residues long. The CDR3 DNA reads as TGTGCCAGTATCGAGGGAGGGCCCTCTGGGGCCAACGTCCTGACTTTC. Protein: CASIEGGPSGANVLTF.

For the CDR3, the DNA is TGTGCCAGCAGCTGGGCGGGGGGGACTGAAGCTTTCTTT. Translating it yields CASSWAGGTEAFF. The chain links TRBV28 to TRBJ1-1; weak D call: TRBD1 (5 bases). CDR3 size: 13 residues. Deletions cut 6 bases from V and 5 bases from J, with 13 bases between. The germline gives CDR1 MDHEN, CDR2 SYDVKM.

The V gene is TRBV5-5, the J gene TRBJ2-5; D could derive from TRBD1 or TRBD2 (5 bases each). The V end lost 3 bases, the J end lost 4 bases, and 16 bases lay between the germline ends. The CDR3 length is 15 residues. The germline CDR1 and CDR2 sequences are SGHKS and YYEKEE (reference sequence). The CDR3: CASSSPDQRGETQYF. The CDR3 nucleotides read TGTGCCAGCAGCTCCCCGGACCAGAGGGGAGAGACCCAGTACTTC.

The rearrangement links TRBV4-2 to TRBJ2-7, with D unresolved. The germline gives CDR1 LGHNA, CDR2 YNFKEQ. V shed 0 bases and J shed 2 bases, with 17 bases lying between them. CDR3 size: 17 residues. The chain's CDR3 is CASSQDMGPSDAYEQYF. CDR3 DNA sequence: TGTGCCAGCAGCCAAGACATGGGCCCCTCGGACGCCTACGAGCAGTACTTC.

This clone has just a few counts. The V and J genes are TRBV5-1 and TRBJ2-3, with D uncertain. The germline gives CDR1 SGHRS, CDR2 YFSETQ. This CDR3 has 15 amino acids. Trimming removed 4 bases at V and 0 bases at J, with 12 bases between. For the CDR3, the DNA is TGCGCCAGCAGCCCCCCGCTAGTCAGCACAGATACGCAGTATTTT. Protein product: CASSPPLVSTDTQYF.

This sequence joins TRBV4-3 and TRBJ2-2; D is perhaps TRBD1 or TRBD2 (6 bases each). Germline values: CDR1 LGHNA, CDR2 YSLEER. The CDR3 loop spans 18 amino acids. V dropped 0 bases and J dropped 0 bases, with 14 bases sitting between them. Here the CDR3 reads CASSQEWFGGANTGELFF. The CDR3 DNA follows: TGCGCCAGCAGCCAAGAATGGTTCGGGGGCGCGAACACCGGGGAGCTGTTTTTT.

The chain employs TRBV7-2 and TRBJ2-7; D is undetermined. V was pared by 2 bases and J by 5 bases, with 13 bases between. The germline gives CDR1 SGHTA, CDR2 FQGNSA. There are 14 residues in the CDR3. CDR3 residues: CASSLRVGQDEQYF. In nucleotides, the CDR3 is TGTGCCAGCAGCTTACGAGTGGGCCAGGACGAGCAGTACTTC.

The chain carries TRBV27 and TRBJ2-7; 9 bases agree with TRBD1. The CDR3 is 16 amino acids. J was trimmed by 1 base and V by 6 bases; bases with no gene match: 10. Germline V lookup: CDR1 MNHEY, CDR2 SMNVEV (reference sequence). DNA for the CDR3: TGTGCCAGCAGGGATCGTTCCGGGACAGGGTCCTACGAGCAGTACTTC. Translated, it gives CASRDRSGTGSYEQYF.

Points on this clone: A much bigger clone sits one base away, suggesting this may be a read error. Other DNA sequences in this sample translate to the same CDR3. The CDR3 DNA reads as TGTGCCAGCAGTTTCTCGGGGCTAGCGGGGGAAACCAAAAACATTCAGTACTTC. It yields the protein CASSFSGLAGETKNIQYF. The J gene is TRBJ2-4, the V gene TRBV27; 10 positions agree with TRBD2. The germline V gene encodes CDR1 MNHEY and CDR2 SMNVEV (reference sequence). The CDR3 is 18 amino acids. The J segment lost 2 bases and the V segment lost 3 bases, leaving 10 bases of the junction unmatched.

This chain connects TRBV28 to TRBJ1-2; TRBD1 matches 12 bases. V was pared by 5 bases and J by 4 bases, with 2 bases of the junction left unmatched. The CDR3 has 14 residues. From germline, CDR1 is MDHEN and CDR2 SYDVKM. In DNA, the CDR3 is TGTGCCAGCAGTGGGGACAGGGGGCTCTATGGCTACACCTTC. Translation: CASSGDRGLYGYTF.

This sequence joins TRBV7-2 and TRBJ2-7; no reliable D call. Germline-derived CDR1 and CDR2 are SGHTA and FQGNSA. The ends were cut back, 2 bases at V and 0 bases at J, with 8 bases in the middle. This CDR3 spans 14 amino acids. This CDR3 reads CASSLQRSSYEQYF. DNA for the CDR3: TGTGCCAGCAGCTTACAACGCAGCTCCTACGAGCAGTACTTC.

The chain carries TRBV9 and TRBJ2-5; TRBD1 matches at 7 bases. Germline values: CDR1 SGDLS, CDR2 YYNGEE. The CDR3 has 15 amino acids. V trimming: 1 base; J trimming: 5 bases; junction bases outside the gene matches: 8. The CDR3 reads CASSVLGGDGETQYF. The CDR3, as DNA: TGTGCCAGCAGCGTACTAGGGGGCGATGGGGAGACCCAGTACTTC.

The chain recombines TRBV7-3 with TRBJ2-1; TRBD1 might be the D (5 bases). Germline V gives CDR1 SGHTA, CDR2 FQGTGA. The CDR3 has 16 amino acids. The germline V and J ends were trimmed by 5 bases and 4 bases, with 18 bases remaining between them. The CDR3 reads CASSPQTWGRYNEQFF. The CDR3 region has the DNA TGTGCCAGCAGCCCCCAGACTTGGGGCCGTTACAATGAGCAGTTCTTC.

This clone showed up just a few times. The CDR3 DNA reads as TGTGCCAGTAGTATAGGGACAGCGTTATATGGCTACACCTTC. It specifies CASSIGTALYGYTF. The V call is TRBV19, the J call TRBJ1-2, with D maybe TRBD1 (6 bases). The CDR3 has 14 residues. Germline lookup yields CDR1 LNHDA and CDR2 SQIVND (reference sequence). Deletions cut 1 base from V and 5 bases from J, with 11 bases between.

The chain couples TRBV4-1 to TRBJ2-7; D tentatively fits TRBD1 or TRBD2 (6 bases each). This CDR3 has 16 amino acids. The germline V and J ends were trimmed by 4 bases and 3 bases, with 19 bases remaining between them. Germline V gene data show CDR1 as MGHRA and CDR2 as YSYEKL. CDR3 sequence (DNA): TGCGCCAGCAGCCGCTCACTCGGGGGCGCGGGCTACGAGCAGTACTTC. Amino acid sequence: CASSRSLGGAGYEQYF.

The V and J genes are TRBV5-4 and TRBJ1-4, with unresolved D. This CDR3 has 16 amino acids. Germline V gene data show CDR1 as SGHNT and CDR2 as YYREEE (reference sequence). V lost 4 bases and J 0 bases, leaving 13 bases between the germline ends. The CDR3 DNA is TGTGCCAGCAGCCAGGACGCGGGTGCAACTAATGAAAAACTGTTTTTT. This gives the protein CASSQDAGATNEKLFF.

The CDR3 sequence: CASSLGAGAVDEQFF. DNA of the CDR3: TGTGCCAGCAGCTTAGGTGCGGGAGCTGTAGATGAGCAGTTCTTC. The chain uses TRBV7-2 and TRBJ2-1, with TRBD2 matching over 7 bases. V dropped 1 base and J dropped 8; count of bases not matched to a gene: 8. The germline V gene encodes CDR1 SGHTA and CDR2 FQGNSA. The CDR3 has 15 residues.